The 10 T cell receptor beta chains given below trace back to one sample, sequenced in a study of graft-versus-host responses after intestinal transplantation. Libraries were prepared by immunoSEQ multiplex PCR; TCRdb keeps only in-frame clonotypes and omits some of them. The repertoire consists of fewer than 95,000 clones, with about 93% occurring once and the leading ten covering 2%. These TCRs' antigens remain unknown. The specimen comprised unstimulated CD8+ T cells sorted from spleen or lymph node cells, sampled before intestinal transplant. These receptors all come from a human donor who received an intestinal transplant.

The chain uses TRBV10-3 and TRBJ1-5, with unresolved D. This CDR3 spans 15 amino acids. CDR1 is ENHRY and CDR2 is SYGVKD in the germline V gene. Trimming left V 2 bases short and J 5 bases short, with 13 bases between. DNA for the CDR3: TGTGCCATCAGTGAGGCGGATGTCGCGGATCAGCCCCAGCATTTT. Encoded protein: CAISEADVADQPQHF.

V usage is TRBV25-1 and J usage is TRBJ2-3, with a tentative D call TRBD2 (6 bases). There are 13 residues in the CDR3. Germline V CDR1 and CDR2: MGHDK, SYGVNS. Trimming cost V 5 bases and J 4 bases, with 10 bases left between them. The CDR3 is CASSSSAADTQYF. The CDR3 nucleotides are TGTGCCAGCAGTTCTAGCGCAGCAGATACGCAGTATTTT.

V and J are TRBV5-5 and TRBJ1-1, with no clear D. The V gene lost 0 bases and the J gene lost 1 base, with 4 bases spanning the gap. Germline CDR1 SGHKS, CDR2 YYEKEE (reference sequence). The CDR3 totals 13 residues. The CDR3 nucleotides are TGTGCCAGCAGCTTGGATCGGAACACTGAAGCTTTCTTT. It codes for CASSLDRNTEAFF. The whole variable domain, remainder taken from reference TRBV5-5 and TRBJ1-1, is DAGVTQSPTHLIKTRGQQVTLRCSPISGHKSVSWYQQVLGQGPQFIFQYYEKEERGRGNFPDRFSARQFPNYSSELNVNALLLGDSALYLCASSLDRNTEAFFGQGTRLTVV.

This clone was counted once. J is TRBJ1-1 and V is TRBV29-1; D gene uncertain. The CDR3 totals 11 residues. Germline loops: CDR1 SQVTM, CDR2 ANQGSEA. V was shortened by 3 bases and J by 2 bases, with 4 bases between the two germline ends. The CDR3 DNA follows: TGCAGCGTTGACGGTAACACTGAAGCTTTCTTT. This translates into CSVDGNTEAFF.

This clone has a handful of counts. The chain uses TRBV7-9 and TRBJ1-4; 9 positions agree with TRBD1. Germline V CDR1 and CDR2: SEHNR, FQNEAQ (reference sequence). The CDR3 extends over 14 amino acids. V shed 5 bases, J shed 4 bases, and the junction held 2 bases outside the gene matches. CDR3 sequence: CASSRDRDNEKLFF. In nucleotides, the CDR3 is TGTGCCAGCAGCCGGGACAGGGATAATGAAAAACTGTTTTTT.

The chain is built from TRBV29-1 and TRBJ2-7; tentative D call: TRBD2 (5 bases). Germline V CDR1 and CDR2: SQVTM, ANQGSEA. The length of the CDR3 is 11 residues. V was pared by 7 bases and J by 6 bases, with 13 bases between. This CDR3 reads CSAWELREQYF. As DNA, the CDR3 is TGCAGCGCCTGGGAGCTCCGCGAGCAGTACTTC.

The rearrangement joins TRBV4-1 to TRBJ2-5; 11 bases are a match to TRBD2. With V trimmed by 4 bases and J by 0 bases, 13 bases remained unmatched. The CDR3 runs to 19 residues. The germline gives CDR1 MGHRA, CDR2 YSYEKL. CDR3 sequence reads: CASSLIVGTSGMYQETQYF. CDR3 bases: TGCGCCAGCAGCCTTATAGTCGGGACTAGCGGAATGTACCAAGAGACCCAGTACTTC.

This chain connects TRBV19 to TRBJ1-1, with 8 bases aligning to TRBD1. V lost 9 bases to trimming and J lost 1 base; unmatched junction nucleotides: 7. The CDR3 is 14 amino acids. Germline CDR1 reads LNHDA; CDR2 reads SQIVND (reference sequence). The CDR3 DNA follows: TGTGCCAGCGGCCCCCAGGGGGCGAACACTGAAGCTTTCTTT. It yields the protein CASGPQGANTEAFF.

This chain's CDR3 is CASSLDEGANYGYTF. The CDR3 coding sequence is TGTGCCAGCAGCTTGGATGAGGGGGCTAACTATGGCTACACCTTC. The chain uses TRBV5-4 and TRBJ1-2; weak D call: TRBD1 (6 bases). Germline assignment: CDR1 SGHNT and CDR2 YYREEE (reference sequence). CDR3 length: 15 amino acids. The V end was cut by 0 bases, the J end by 0 bases, with 9 bases between.

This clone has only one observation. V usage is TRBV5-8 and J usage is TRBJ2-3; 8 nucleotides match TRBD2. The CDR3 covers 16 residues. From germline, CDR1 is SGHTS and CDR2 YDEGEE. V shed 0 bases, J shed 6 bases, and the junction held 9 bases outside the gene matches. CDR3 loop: CASSLGTWRGADTQYF. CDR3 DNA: TGTGCCAGCAGCTTGGGTACGTGGCGGGGGGCGGATACGCAGTATTTT.